The sequence of this T cell receptor beta chain was determined in a study of blood T cell repertoires in COVID-19 (dated by TCRdb to 2020 to 2021). About the full investigation: Collaborator samples came from the United States, Italy and Spain and covered acute and convalescent phases of COVID-19. The prospective study material was composed of cDNA or gDNA derived from T cells, B-cell-depleted T cells, or PBMCs. Subjects who had been exposed to COVID-19, were actively infected with it, or had recovered from it provided the deeply sampled blood TCRbeta repertoires that made up the dataset. The repertoires were released in a freely available public database intended as a resource for research on the immune response to SARS-CoV-2. The samples were drawn from the first 160 participants of the ongoing ImmuneRACE study and from over 950 subjects provided by 6 global collaborators. A de-identified subject ID, COVID-19 status, age in years and sex were almost always included in the sample metadata. Where HLA class I and class II types were available, the types were taken from metadata supplied by the sample provider, not from assay-based typing. Summary of the overall study and its limitations: The quantity of clinical and demographic metadata differed by source and by participant and was supplied without curation.

TCRbeta CDR3 regions were amplified from genomic DNA by means of the immunoSEQ Assay, a bias-controlled multiplex PCR. Per the original workflow: The number of nucleated cells in each sample was estimated from the amplification of reference gene primers within the assay. Sequence reads were collapsed and filtered to measure the absolute abundance of every unique TCRbeta CDR3 rearrangement. For each sample, productive Simpson clonality was calculated as the square root of Simpson's diversity index across productive rearrangements. TCRdb stores this immuneACCESS table with in-frame sequences only. Part of the clones is absent; in the studies checked, under half of the shortfall reflects unresolved V genes, and no reason is known for the rest. V and J calls and clone size are those listed in that table; D and trimming were worked out from the DNA. Across this sample there are 250,000 to 350,000 clones, with more than 85% seen only once. The leading ten clones occupy 2.2% of the sample.

From a lookup of the germline V gene, CDR1 and CDR2 are SGHRS and YFSETQ. The CDR3 starts with the cysteine, ends with the phenylalanine, and has 14 residues. Of the read, only the CDR3 DNA is kept; its 42 bases are in frame from base 1. V is pared back by 0 bases and J by 2 bases, with 9 bases lying between the germline termini. In Seattle, one collaborating source enrolled patients while the infection was active and tracked those patients longitudinally over the course of disease. Collaborating institutions collected whole blood in K2EDTA tubes following their own protocols. For TCRbeta analysis, collaborator samples were shipped as frozen whole blood, as isolated PBMCs, or as DNA extracted from either sample type. On this clone: The specificity of this receptor is unknown. The record has no base qualities; no much larger clone is one base away.

The sequenced material came from peripheral blood. The source is a woman in her thirties with COVID-19, enrolled during active disease. The chain employs TRBV5-1 and TRBJ2-7; perhaps TRBD1 is the D gene, with 5 bases matching. The CDR3 amino acid sequence is: CASSLAWGAYEQYF. The DNA sequence follows: TGCGCCAGCAGCTTGGCTTGGGGCGCCTACGAGCAGTACTTC.